The source of this TCR beta chain is a study of cytomegalovirus exposure and HLA in healthy donors. CDR3 length equals 16 residues. J gave up 6 bases and V 1 base, and 9 bases lay outside the gene matches. Germline assignment: CDR1 LGHNA and CDR2 YSLEER. Overall study results and limits: Later analysis associated a missense DCLRE1C variant with TCR beta V- and J-gene trimming.

The PCR employed 60 Vbeta primers together with 13 Jbeta primers. The data were produced by immunoSEQ multiplex PCR, yet TCRdb's version contains in-frame clones alone and is incomplete. Its table records more than 35,000 clones. Points on this clone: What it recognizes is unknown.

Sequencing input: PBMCs. The TCR originated in a man younger than 45 in good health and CMV-seronegative. This chain links TRBV4-3 with TRBJ1-5, with 7 bases identical to TRBD1. This CDR3 is CASSQGYRGSSQPQHF. The CDR3 coding sequence is TGCGCCAGCAGCCAAGGGTACAGGGGTTCGAGTCAGCCCCAGCATTTT.